The following is a TCR beta chain sequence with its context. The antigen is unknown. The data belong to a study of T cell responses to AZD1222 COVID-19 vaccine. Clones were read by immunoSEQ multiplex PCR, and TCRdb kept only the in-frame ones, dropping some. In the table there are 80,000 or so clones, roughly 85% of which are singletons. Study-level points and caveats: Targets within unmutated variant regions were reportedly found for nearly half of spike-specific TCRs. It should be noted that donors were predominantly white British and more often female, and clonal diversity was possibly underestimated. Spike-specific TCR breadth and depth rose after two AZD1222 doses.

V gave up 3 bases and J gave up 4 bases, with 5 bases separating them. This CDR3 has 12 residues. The germline gives CDR1 LGHDT, CDR2 YNNKEL (reference sequence). The chain employs TRBV3-1 (or the pseudogene TRBV3-2) and TRBJ2-3, with D unclear. The sample in question was peripheral blood, obtained on day 0 of AZD1222 vaccination. The receptor's source is an adult in good health. CDR3 nucleotides: TGTGCCAGCAGCCAGGTCCCAGATACGCAGTATTTT. It is translated as CASSQVPDTQYF.